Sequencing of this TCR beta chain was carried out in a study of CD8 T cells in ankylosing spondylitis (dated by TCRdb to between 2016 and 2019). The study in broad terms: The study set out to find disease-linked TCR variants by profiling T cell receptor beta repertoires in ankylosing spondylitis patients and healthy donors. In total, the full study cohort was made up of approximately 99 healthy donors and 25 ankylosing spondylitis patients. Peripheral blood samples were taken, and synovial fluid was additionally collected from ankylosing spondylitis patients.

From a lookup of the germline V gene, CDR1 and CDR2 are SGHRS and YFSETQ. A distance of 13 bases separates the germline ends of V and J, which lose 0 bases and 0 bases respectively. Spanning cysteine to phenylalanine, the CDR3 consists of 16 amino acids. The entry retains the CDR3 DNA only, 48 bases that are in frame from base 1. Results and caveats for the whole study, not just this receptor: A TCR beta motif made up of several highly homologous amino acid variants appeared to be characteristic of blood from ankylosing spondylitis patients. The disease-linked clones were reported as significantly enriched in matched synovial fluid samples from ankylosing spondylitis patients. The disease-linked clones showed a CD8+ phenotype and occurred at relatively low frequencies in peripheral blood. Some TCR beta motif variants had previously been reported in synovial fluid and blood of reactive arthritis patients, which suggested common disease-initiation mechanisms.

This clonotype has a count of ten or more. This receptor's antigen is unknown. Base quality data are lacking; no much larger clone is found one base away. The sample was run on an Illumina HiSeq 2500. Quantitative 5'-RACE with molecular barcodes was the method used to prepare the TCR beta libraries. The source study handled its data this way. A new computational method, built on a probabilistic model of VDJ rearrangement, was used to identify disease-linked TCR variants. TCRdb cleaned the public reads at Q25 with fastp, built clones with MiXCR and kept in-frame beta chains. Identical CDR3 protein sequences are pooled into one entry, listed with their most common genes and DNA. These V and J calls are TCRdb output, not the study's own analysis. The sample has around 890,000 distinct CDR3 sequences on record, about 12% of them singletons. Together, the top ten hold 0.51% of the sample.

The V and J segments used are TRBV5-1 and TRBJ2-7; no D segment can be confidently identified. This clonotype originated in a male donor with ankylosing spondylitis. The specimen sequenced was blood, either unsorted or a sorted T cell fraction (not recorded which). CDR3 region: CASSLARISSSYEQYF. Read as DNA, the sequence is TGCGCCAGCAGCTTGGCACGGATTTCCAGCTCCTACGAGCAGTACTTC.